These T cell receptor beta chains were read from a single sample in a study of shared clonotypes between healthy human individuals. The data were produced by immunoSEQ multiplex PCR, yet TCRdb's version contains in-frame clones alone and is incomplete. The sample records 550,000 to 850,000 clones, around 70% being singletons. Sequenced: memory CD4+ T cells sorted from blood. The receptor source for this set is a woman aged 30 to 39 in good health. The CDR3 runs from the conserved cysteine through the conserved F or W. A D gene is named only where the DNA matches it firmly. Only some rows state a clone size, as once, few, many or a class for expanded clones.

D gene	clone size	V gene	J gene	CDR3 protein	CDR3 DNA
TRBD2	-	TRBV25-1	TRBJ2-2	CASSENGRANTGELFF	TGTGCCAGCAGTGAAAACGGGAGGGCGAACACCGGGGAGCTGTTTTTT
TRBD1	-	TRBV14	TRBJ2-2	CASSRLYRGPSTGELFF	TGTGCCAGCAGCCGACTATACAGGGGGCCTAGCACCGGGGAGCTGTTTTTT
TRBD1	-	TRBV29-1	TRBJ2-1	CSGDRGVVGEQFF	TGCAGCGGAGACAGGGGAGTGGTAGGTGAGCAGTTCTTC
TRBD2	-	TRBV6-6	TRBJ2-3	CASSRSGLSTDTQYF	TGTGCCAGCAGTCGTAGCGGGCTAAGCACAGATACGCAGTATTTT
-	few	TRBV6-1	TRBJ1-1	CASSEMGNTEAFF	TGTGCCAGCAGTGAGATGGGTAACACTGAAGCTTTCTTT
TRBD1	-	TRBV5-6	TRBJ1-5	CASSRGTGVDQPQHF	TGTGCCAGCAGCCGAGGGACAGGGGTCGATCAGCCCCAGCATTTT
-	-	TRBV2	TRBJ2-1	CASRSRDLYNEQFF	TGTGCCAGCAGATCCAGAGACTTGTACAATGAGCAGTTCTTC
-	-	TRBV30	TRBJ2-7	CAWSRLNEQYF	TGTGCCTGGAGCCGCCTAAACGAGCAGTACTTC
TRBD1	few	TRBV4-1	TRBJ2-7	CASSLRHGTAFSHEQYF	TGCGCCAGCAGCCTACGACATGGGACAGCTTTCTCCCACGAGCAGTACTTC
TRBD1	-	TRBV29-1	TRBJ1-1	CSVAGQGWTEAFF	TGCAGCGTTGCTGGACAGGGGTGGACTGAAGCTTTCTTT
-	-	TRBV11-2	TRBJ2-3	CASSSRWPSSTDTQYF	TGTGCCAGCAGTTCCCGATGGCCCTCTAGCACAGATACGCAGTATTTT
TRBD1	-	TRBV28	TRBJ1-2	CASCPGGGYGYTF	TGTGCCAGCTGCCCAGGGGGTGGCTATGGCTACACCTTC
-	-	TRBV28	TRBJ2-1	CASNLSYNEQFF	TGTGCCAGCAATCTCTCCTACAATGAGCAGTTCTTC
-	once	TRBV29-1	TRBJ2-6	CSVAQAQFSGANVLTF	TGCAGCGTTGCGCAGGCCCAATTCTCTGGGGCCAACGTCCTGACTTTC
-	-	TRBV28	TRBJ1-3	CASSAAVSGNTIYF	TGTGCCAGCAGTGCAGCGGTTTCTGGAAACACCATATATTTT
-	few	TRBV6-1	TRBJ2-7	CACYPPEQYF	TGTGCCTGCTATCCCCCCGAGCAGTACTTC
TRBD1	-	TRBV5-4	TRBJ1-1	CASRPWDRGNTEAFF	TGTGCCAGCAGACCTTGGGACAGGGGGAACACTGAAGCTTTCTTT
-	-	TRBV20-1	TRBJ1-2	CSWGTGRGYTF	TGCAGTTGGGGAACCGGGCGTGGCTACACCTTC
TRBD2	few	TRBV5-1	TRBJ2-1	CASSSTVAGHRDNEQFF	TGCGCCAGCAGCTCAACAGTAGCGGGACATCGCGACAATGAGCAGTTCTTC
-	-	TRBV30	TRBJ2-7	CAWSGGGRGYEQYF	TGTGCCTGGAGTGGAGGGGGTCGAGGGTACGAGCAGTACTTC
-	-	TRBV28	TRBJ1-2	CASSAGGPSNYGYTF	TGTGCCAGCAGTGCGGGGGGCCCATCAAACTATGGCTACACCTTC
-	-	TRBV6-1	TRBJ1-1	CASSEYGSGDLNTEAFF	TGTGCCAGCAGTGAATATGGGTCAGGAGATTTGAACACTGAAGCTTTCTTT
-	-	TRBV30	TRBJ1-5	CAWSHRQGTGQSNQPQHF	TGTGCCTGGAGCCACAGACAAGGGACTGGGCAAAGCAATCAGCCCCAGCATTTT
-	-	TRBV19	TRBJ1-4	CASSMGWTNEKLFF	TGTGCCAGTAGTATGGGGTGGACTAATGAAAAACTGTTTTTT
-	-	TRBV6-6	TRBJ2-2	CASSYEGGHTGELFF	TGTGCCAGCAGTTACGAGGGGGGCCACACCGGGGAGCTGTTTTTT
-	-	TRBV6-6	TRBJ2-1	CASSYVGSSNEQFF	TGTGCCAGCAGTTACGTCGGGAGTAGCAATGAGCAGTTCTTC
-	-	TRBV30	TRBJ2-5	CAWGHGQETQYF	TGTGCCTGGGGACACGGTCAAGAGACCCAGTACTTC
-	-	TRBV7-6	TRBJ2-4	CASSCRMDTPRRIKNIQYF	TGTGCCAGCAGCTGCCGAATGGACACACCTCGGCGGATCAAAAACATTCAGTACTTC
-	-	TRBV28	TRBJ2-7	CASSIIGSRLPYEQYF	TGTGCCAGCAGTATTATCGGGTCCAGGCTTCCCTACGAGCAGTACTTC
TRBD1	-	TRBV6-1	TRBJ2-3	CASSERQGDTQYF	TGTGCCAGCAGTGAACGACAGGGAGATACGCAGTATTTT
-	-	TRBV18	TRBJ2-2	CASSPGENTGELFF	TGTGCCAGCTCACCAGGGGAGAACACCGGGGAGCTGTTTTTT
-	-	TRBV28	TRBJ2-7	CASSLGPSREQYF	TGTGCCAGCAGTTTGGGGCCGTCGAGGGAGCAGTACTTC
TRBD2	-	TRBV11-2	TRBJ2-7	CASSLGPGLAYEQYF	TGTGCCAGCAGCTTAGGACCGGGACTAGCCTACGAGCAGTACTTC
TRBD2	few	TRBV19	TRBJ2-2	CASRGLADTGELFF	TGTGCCAGTAGAGGACTAGCGGACACCGGGGAGCTGTTTTTT
TRBD2	-	TRBV7-2	TRBJ2-7	CASSPGGIAALSYEQYF	TGTGCCAGCAGCCCGGGGGGTATAGCGGCTCTCTCCTACGAGCAGTACTTC
TRBD1	-	TRBV18	TRBJ2-6	CASSPRTGDFSGANVLTF	TGTGCCAGCTCACCGAGGACAGGCGATTTCTCTGGGGCCAACGTCCTGACTTTC